The T cell receptor (beta chain) described here comes from a study of multiple sclerosis patients with progressive multifocal leukoencephalopathy. As for this clone: Antigen specificity is unknown.

The survey-level immunoSEQ assay was used. Spiked into each PCR were synthetic inline TR CDR3 controls of all V-J pairings. Profiling relied on immunoSEQ multiplex PCR, and the TCRdb table lists in-frame clones only, not all of them. The sample carries tens of thousands of clones, approximately 85% recorded once. Study observations and caveats: Clones expanded at PML were already present before and during natalizumab.

Time point in this sample: time of PML onset. The TCR was taken from a woman in her 30s with progressive multifocal leukoencephalopathy. The source was PBMCs, collected from a patient treated with natalizumab.

The CDR3 spells CASSLLGHPLSNQPQHF. CDR3 DNA sequence: TGTGCCAGCAGTTTGCTAGGACACCCCCTTAGCAATCAGCCCCAGCATTTT. V gene TRBV27 combines with J gene TRBJ1-5; TRBD1 might be the D (5 bases). Germline CDR1 MNHEY, CDR2 SMNVEV (reference sequence). The CDR3 totals 17 residues. Trimming removed 3 bases at V and 0 bases at J, with 15 bases between.